Sequencing of this T cell receptor (beta chain) was carried out in a study of tumor-infiltrating lymphocytes in primary liver carcinoma (dated by TCRdb to the late 2010s). Study-level background: Roughly 5 patients with histopathologically diagnosed primary liver carcinoma underwent surgical resection in China between 2015 and 2016. Of the five patients (three men and two women, aged 30 to 69 years), four had hepatocellular carcinoma and one had combined HCC and intrahepatic cholangiocarcinoma. Samples yielded roughly 3.5 to 8 million productive TCRbeta reads; read depth did not differ significantly between tissue types. A total of 35 specimens from 5 patients went through TCRbeta repertoire sequencing, namely 25 tumor regions, 5 adjacent noncancerous liver tissues and 5 peripheral blood samples. The study combined TCRbeta repertoire sequencing, expression microarrays and whole-exome sequencing across five regions of each liver tumor, with adjacent normal tissue and blood. The tumors of the five patients were staged as T1-T3 N0M0, with maximum diameters ranging from roughly 4 to 10 cm. Technical replicate repertoires showed high reproducibility, with mean shared-clone rates approximately 0.89 and correlation coefficients above 0.95. Here is what the overall study found, with its caveats: Only a few patients were included in the study, and the authors note that the findings should be validated in a larger study. Because the samples were bulk and unsorted, CD4+ and CD8+ T cell repertoires could not be compared. Because sequencing covered only the TCR beta chain and unpaired alpha chains were not captured, true repertoire diversity is likely underestimated. Consistent with antigen-driven expansion, pairs of tumor regions showed higher repertoire overlap (mean around 35%) than either tumor-adjacent pairs (approximately 17%) or tumor-blood pairs (approximately 15%). Compared with blood, tumors had a significantly larger share of the repertoire taken up by the top 250 clones (p = 0.039).

The CDR3 numbers 14 residues from cysteine through phenylalanine. Left in the record is the CDR3 DNA by itself, 42 bases read in frame from the first base. V is shortened by 4 bases, J by 2 bases, and the region joining them spans 11 bases. CDR1 and CDR2, looked up from the germline V gene, are SGHRS and YFSETQ. This clonotype was found many times. Its antigen is still unknown. No much larger clone is present one base from it, and per-base qualities are unavailable. Blood RNA was extracted from unsorted whole blood using TRIzol reagent, and germline DNA was obtained with the DNeasy Blood & Tissue kit. Chronic HBV infection was present in the patients, and the patients were treatment-naive at sampling. Before surgery, 3 to 5 milliliters of peripheral blood were drawn into K2EDTA tubes. TCRbeta-specific cDNA was reverse-transcribed from around 500 ng total RNA using a constant-region primer and ProtoScript II reverse transcriptase. Construction of the TCRbeta libraries relied on three nested rounds of multiplex PCR, following a slightly modified ARM-PCR procedure. Multiplex TRBV1-TRBV30 forward primers and a Cbeta reverse primer were used in the first two PCR rounds, each of which was run for roughly 9 cycles. A final 25-cycle PCR with Deep VentR polymerase added sample barcodes and Illumina adapters. Amplicons of 200-500 bp were gel-purified with a QIAquick gel extraction kit before sequencing. An Illumina HiSeq 2500 was used to sequence the TCRbeta amplicons with 250-bp paired-end reads. The paper's processing steps were these. Trimmomatic v0.33 was used to quality-trim the reads, and FLASH v1.2.11 was used to merge paired reads so that full CDR3 sequences could be recovered. V, D and J germline segments were assigned to the rearranged TCRbeta sequences using MiGEC v1.2.1b. Clonotype statistics and Shannon-Wiener diversity indices were computed with VDJtools v1.0.0. Except for diversity analysis, only the 250 most abundant clonotypes of each sample were used in subsequent analyses to reduce sampling bias. The public reads were run again by TCRdb, first through fastp at Q25 and then through MiXCR, and only productive beta chains were kept. Merged by CDR3 protein, the rows form single entries marked with the most common genes and DNA. TCRdb, not the original authors, processed these V and J calls. The sample has about 310,000 distinct CDR3 sequences on record, 65% of them singletons. The ten largest clones add up to approximately 9% of the sample.

The clonotype comes from a man aged 35 to 55 with primary liver carcinoma and hepatitis B virus infection. The sample comprised peripheral blood. This sequence uses TRBV5-1 and TRBJ2-3; too little of a D gene remains to name it. CDR3 loop: CASSPERTTDTQYF. In nucleotide form, the sequence is TGCGCCAGCAGCCCGGAGAGAACCACAGATACGCAGTATTTT.